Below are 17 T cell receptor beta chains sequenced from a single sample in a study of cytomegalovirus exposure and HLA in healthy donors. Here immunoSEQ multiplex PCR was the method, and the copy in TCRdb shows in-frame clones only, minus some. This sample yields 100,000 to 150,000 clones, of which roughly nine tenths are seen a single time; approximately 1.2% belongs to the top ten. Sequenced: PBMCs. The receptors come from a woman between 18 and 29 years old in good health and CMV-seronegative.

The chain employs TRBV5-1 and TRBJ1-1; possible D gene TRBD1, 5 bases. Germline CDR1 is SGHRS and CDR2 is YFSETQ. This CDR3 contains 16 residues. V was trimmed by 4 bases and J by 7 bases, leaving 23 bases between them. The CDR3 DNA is TGCGCCAGCAGCCCTGGTCACCTATCAGGGCTTTATGAAGCTTTCTTT. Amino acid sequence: CASSPGHLSGLYEAFF.

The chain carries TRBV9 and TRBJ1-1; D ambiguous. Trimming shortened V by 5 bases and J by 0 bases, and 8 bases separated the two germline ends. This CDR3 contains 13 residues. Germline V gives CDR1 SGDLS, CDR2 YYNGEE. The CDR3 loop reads CASSNGVNTEAFF. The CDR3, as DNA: TGTGCCAGCAGTAACGGGGTGAACACTGAAGCTTTCTTT.

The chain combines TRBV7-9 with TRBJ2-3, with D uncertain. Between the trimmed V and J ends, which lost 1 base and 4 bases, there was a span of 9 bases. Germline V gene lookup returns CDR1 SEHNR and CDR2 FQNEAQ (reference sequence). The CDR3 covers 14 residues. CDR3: CASSLVGLADTQYF. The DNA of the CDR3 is TGTGCCAGCAGCTTAGTCGGGTTGGCAGATACGCAGTATTTT. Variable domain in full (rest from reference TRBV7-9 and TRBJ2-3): DTGVSQNPRHKITKRGQNVTFRCDPISEHNRLYWYRQTLGQGPEFLTYFQNEAQLEKSRLLSDRFSAERPKGSFSTLEIQRTEQGDSAMYLCASSLVGLADTQYFGPGTRLTVL.

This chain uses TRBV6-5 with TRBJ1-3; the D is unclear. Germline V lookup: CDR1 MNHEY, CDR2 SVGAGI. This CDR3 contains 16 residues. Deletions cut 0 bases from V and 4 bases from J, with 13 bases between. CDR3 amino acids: CASSYSRSQTGNTIYF. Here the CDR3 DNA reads TGTGCCAGCAGTTACTCCCGGTCCCAGACAGGAAACACCATATATTTT.

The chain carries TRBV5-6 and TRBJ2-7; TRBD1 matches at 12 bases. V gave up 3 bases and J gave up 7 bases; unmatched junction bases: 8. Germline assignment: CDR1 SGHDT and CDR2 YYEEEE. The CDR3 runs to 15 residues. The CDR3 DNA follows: TGTGCCAGCAGCTGGGGGACAGGGGGCGCGAGGGAGCAGTACTTC. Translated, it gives CASSWGTGGAREQYF. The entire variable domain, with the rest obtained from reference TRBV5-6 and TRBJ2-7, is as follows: DAGVTQSPTHLIKTRGQQVTLRCSPKSGHDTVSWYQQALGQGPQFIFQYYEEEERQRGNFPDRFSGHQFPNYSSELNVNALLLGDSALYLCASSWGTGGAREQYFGPGTRLTVT.

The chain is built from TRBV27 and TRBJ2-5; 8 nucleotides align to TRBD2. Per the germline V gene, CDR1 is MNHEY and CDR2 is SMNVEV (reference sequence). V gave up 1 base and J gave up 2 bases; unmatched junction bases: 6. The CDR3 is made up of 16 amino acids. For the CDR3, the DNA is TGTGCCAGCAGTTTATTTTCCGGGGGGGTGCAAGAGACCCAGTACTTC. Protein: CASSLFSGGVQETQYF.

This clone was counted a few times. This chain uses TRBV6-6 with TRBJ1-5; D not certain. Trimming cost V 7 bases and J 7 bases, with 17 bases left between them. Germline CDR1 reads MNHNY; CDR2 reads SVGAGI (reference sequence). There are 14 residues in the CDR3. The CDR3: CASTLSGSDQPQHF. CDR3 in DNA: TGTGCCAGCACCCTCTCGGGGTCGGACCAGCCCCAGCATTTT.

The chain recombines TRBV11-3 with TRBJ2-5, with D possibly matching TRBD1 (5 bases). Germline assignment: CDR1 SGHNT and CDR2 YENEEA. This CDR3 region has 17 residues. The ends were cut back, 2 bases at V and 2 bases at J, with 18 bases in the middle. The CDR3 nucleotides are TGTGCCAGCAGCTTAACAGGTTGGGGCGGAAGACAAGAGACCCAGTACTTC. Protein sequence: CASSLTGWGGRQETQYF.

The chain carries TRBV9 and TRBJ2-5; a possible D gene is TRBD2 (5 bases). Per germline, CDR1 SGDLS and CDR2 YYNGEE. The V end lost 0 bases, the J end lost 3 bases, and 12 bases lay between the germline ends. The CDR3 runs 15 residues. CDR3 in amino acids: CASSVDGGREETQYF. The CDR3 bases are TGTGCCAGCAGCGTAGACGGCGGGCGAGAAGAGACCCAGTACTTC.

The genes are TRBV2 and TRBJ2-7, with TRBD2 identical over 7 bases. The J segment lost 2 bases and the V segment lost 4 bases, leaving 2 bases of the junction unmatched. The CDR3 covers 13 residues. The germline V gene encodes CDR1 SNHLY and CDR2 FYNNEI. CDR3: CASSVGTTYEQYF. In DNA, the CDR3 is TGTGCCAGCAGTGTGGGGACTACCTACGAGCAGTACTTC.

The CDR3 sequence is CASSQQGINSPLHF. The CDR3 DNA reads TGTGCCAGCTCACAACAGGGAATCAATTCACCCCTCCACTTT. This rearrangement joins TRBV18 to TRBJ1-6, with D maybe TRBD1 (6 bases). Looked up from germline, CDR1 is KGHSH and CDR2 is LQKENI. Trimming stripped 4 bases from V and 7 bases from J, with 11 bases between. The CDR3 runs to 14 residues.

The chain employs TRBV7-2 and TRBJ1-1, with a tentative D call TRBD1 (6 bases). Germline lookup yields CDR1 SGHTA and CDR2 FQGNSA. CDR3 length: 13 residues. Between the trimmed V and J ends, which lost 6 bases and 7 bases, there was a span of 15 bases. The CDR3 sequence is CASRQPTGLEAFF. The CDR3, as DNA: TGTGCCAGCAGACAACCGACAGGTCTTGAAGCTTTCTTT. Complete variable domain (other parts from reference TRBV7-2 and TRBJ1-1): GAGVSQSPSNKVTEKGKDVELRCDPISGHTALYWYRQSLGQGLEFLIYFQGNSAPDKSGLPSDRFSAERTGGSVSTLTIQRTQQEDSAVYLCASRQPTGLEAFFGQGTRLTVV.

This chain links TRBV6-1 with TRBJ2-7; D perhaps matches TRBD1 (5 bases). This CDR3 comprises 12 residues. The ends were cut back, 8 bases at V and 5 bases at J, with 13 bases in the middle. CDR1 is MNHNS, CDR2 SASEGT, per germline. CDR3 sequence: CASWGPLDEQYF. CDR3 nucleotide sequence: TGTGCCAGCTGGGGCCCCCTTGACGAGCAGTACTTC.

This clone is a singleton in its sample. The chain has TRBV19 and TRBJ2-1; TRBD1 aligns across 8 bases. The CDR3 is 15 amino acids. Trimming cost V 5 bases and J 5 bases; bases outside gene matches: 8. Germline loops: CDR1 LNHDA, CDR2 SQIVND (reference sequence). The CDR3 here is CASSPQGGRNNEQFF. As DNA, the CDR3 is TGTGCCAGTAGTCCACAGGGGGGAAGAAACAATGAGCAGTTCTTC.

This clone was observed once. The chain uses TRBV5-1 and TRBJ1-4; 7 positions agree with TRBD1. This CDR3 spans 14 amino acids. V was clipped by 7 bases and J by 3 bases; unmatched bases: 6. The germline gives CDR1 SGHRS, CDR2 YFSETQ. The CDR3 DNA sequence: TGCGCCAGCGGTTGGACAGGTCCTAATGAAAAACTGTTTTTT. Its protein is CASGWTGPNEKLFF.

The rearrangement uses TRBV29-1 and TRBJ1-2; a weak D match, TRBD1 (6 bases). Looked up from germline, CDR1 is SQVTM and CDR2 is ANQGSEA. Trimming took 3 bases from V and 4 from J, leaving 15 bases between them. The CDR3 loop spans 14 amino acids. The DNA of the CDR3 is TGCAGCGTTGAGACTTGGGGGCGGCCCTATGGCTACACCTTC. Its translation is CSVETWGRPYGYTF.

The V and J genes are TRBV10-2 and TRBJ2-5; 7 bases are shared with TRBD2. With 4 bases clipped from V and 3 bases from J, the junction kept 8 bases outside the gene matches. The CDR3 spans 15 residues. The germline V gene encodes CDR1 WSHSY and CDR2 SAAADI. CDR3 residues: CASSGMRGREETQYF. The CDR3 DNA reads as TGCGCCAGCAGTGGAATGCGGGGGAGAGAAGAGACCCAGTACTTC.